The rows below give T cell receptor beta chains drawn from one sample of a study of cytomegalovirus exposure and HLA in healthy donors. The protocol was immunoSEQ multiplex PCR, while the TCRdb copy is restricted to in-frame clones and leaves out a portion. The sample has approximately 170,000 clones, 60% to 85% seen once; the top ten hold more than 6%. The sequenced sample was PBMCs. All receptors derive from a middle-aged woman in good health and CMV-seropositive. Each CDR3 is given with its conserved first and last residue. Fields, in order: D gene, clone size, CDR3 length, J gene, V gene, CDR3 DNA, CDR3 protein. D genes are given only for firm matches. Clone size is not always given. Where it is, it says once, few, many or a class for expanded clones.

D: TRBD1
size: -
length: 16
J: TRBJ1-1
V: TRBV15
DNA: TGTGCCACCAGCAGAGAGATGAGGGGGCTGATTAGGGAAGCTTTCTTT
CDR3: CATSREMRGLIREAFF

D: -
size: -
length: 15
J: TRBJ2-1
V: TRBV5-4
DNA: TGTGCCAGCAGCTTGCCCCCAGGGGCTAACAATGAGCAGTTCTTC
CDR3: CASSLPPGANNEQFF

D: -
size: -
length: 13
J: TRBJ1-1
V: TRBV6-5
DNA: TGTGCCAGCAGTTACTCGGCGGGCACTGAAGCTTTCTTT
CDR3: CASSYSAGTEAFF

D: -
size: -
length: 14
J: TRBJ1-3
V: TRBV18
DNA: TGTGCCAGCTCAGGCGGCCTCTCTGGAAACACCATATATTTT
CDR3: CASSGGLSGNTIYF

D: -
size: few
length: 14
J: TRBJ1-1
V: TRBV7-8
DNA: TGTGCCAGCAGCCTCGGGAGGACGAACACTGAAGCTTTCTTT
CDR3: CASSLGRTNTEAFF

D: TRBD1
size: -
length: 13
J: TRBJ2-7
V: TRBV28
DNA: TGTGCCAGCAGGCCACAGGGGAAATACGAGCAGTACTTC
CDR3: CASRPQGKYEQYF

D: -
size: few
length: 14
J: TRBJ1-1
V: TRBV5-1
DNA: TGCGCCAGCAGCTCGGGGGACTTAAACACTGAAGCTTTCTTT
CDR3: CASSSGDLNTEAFF

D: -
size: -
length: 11
J: TRBJ2-7
V: TRBV7-8
DNA: TGTGCCAGCAGCCTTAGGGGCGAGCAGTACTTC
CDR3: CASSLRGEQYF

D: TRBD1
size: -
length: 12
J: TRBJ1-1
V: TRBV30
DNA: TGTGCCTGGAGCCAGGGGGGCCTTGAAGCTTTCTTT
CDR3: CAWSQGGLEAFF

D: TRBD1
size: -
length: 15
J: TRBJ2-2
V: TRBV5-1
DNA: TGCGCCAGCAGCCAAGTGACAGGGGTCACCGGGGAGCTGTTTTTT
CDR3: CASSQVTGVTGELFF

D: -
size: -
length: 14
J: TRBJ1-3
V: TRBV11-2
DNA: TGTGCCAGCAGCCAAGTGGGGGGAGGAAACACCATATATTTT
CDR3: CASSQVGGGNTIYF

D: -
size: -
length: 14
J: TRBJ2-5
V: TRBV9
DNA: TGTGCCAGCAGCCACACAGGACAGCAAGAGACCCAGTACTTC
CDR3: CASSHTGQQETQYF

D: -
size: -
length: 15
J: TRBJ1-6
V: TRBV6-1
DNA: TGTGCCAGCAGACAACAGGGTACGCCGAATTCACCCCTCCACTTT
CDR3: CASRQQGTPNSPLHF

D: TRBD2
size: -
length: 14
J: TRBJ2-5
V: TRBV30
DNA: TGTGCCTGGAGTCTCACTAGCGGGGGAGTGACCCAGTACTTC
CDR3: CAWSLTSGGVTQYF

D: -
size: -
length: 13
J: TRBJ1-4
V: TRBV6-1
DNA: TGTGCCAGCAGTGAATCCAGAAATGAAAAACTGTTTTTT
CDR3: CASSESRNEKLFF

D: TRBD2
size: -
length: 16
J: TRBJ2-7
V: TRBV2
DNA: TGTGCCAGCAGTCAAGGTCCGGGACTAGCGGGATACGAGCAGTACTTC
CDR3: CASSQGPGLAGYEQYF